The clone carrying this TCR beta chain was seen a handful of times. Its specificity is unknown. Germline V CDR1 and CDR2: KGHDR, SFDVKD. V shed 12 bases and J 3 bases; nucleotides not matched to a gene: 15. The CDR3 length is 16 residues. The sample belongs to a study of T cells in Graves' hyperthyroidism and ophthalmopathy. RNA transcripts served as the template for amplifying TCR beta CDR3 regions. The HTBI primer set served for first-round RT-PCR of the TCR CDR3. In TCRdb, the multiplex PCR reads were re-called with MiXCR into one record per CDR3 protein. This sample has about 640,000 distinct CDR3 sequences, with over 40% found just once. Broader study findings: Peripheral blood also featured most of the thyroid clonotypes expanded above 0.001.

This sequence joins TRBV24-1 and TRBJ1-5; 8 positions match TRBD1. The specimen was peripheral blood or thyroid tissue (not recorded which). This TCR was recovered from an adult man with Graves' disease, either hyperthyroidism or ophthalmopathy (not recorded which). This CDR3 reads CAWSAPGQEYNQPQHF. Written as DNA, the CDR3 is TGTGCCTGGAGTGCGCCGGGACAGGAGTACAATCAGCCCCAGCATTTT.